These T cell receptor beta chains were read from a single sample in a study of blood T cell repertoires in COVID-19. Sequenced by immunoSEQ multiplex PCR; TCRdb stores in-frame clones only, minus some. In the table there are almost 40,000 clones, more than 70% of which are singletons. Sequenced material: peripheral blood. The origin of the receptors is a man in his 60s with acute or convalescent COVID-19. Each CDR3 is given with its conserved first and last residue. The D gene is left open where the match is weak. Part of the rows lack a size; the others show once, few, many or a class for expanded clones.

j_gene	abundance	v_gene	d_gene	CDR3aa	CDR3nt
TRBJ2-7	.	TRBV29-1	.	CSARQDTYEQYF	TGCAGCGCACGACAGGATACCTACGAGCAGTACTTC
TRBJ1-6	.	TRBV30	TRBD1	CAWTTGSSYNSPLHF	TGTGCCTGGACGACAGGGAGCTCCTATAATTCACCCCTCCACTTT
TRBJ1-3	.	TRBV28	.	CASSFRGTTGNTIYF	TGTGCCAGCAGTTTCCGTGGGACTACTGGAAACACCATATATTTT
TRBJ1-4	once	TRBV19	.	CASSMRGSDEKLFF	TGTGCCAGTAGTATGAGGGGGTCGGATGAAAAACTGTTTTTT
TRBJ2-7	.	TRBV28	TRBD2	CASSSGEGFHEQYF	TGTGCCAGCAGTTCGGGGGAGGGTTTCCACGAGCAGTACTTC
TRBJ1-1	.	TRBV4-1	TRBD1	CASSQEADRENTEAFF	TGCGCCAGCAGCCAAGAAGCTGACAGGGAAAACACTGAAGCTTTCTTT
TRBJ2-1	.	TRBV9	TRBD2	CASSVDPSGRGDEQFF	TGTGCCAGCAGCGTTGACCCTAGCGGGAGGGGAGATGAGCAGTTCTTC
TRBJ1-3	.	TRBV3-1/TRBV3-2	TRBD1	CASSQGTGGNTIYF	TGTGCCAGCAGCCAGGGGACAGGGGGAAACACCATATATTTT
TRBJ2-5	.	TRBV6-5	.	CASISSGQETQYF	TGTGCCAGCATCTCCAGCGGTCAAGAGACCCAGTACTTC
TRBJ2-5	once	TRBV10-3	.	CAISGGGLETQYF	TGTGCCATCAGTGGTGGGGGACTGGAGACCCAGTACTTC
TRBJ2-1	few	TRBV7-9	TRBD2	CASSFSGSNNEQFF	TGTGCCAGCAGCTTTAGCGGGTCAAACAATGAGCAGTTCTTC
TRBJ1-1	.	TRBV18	.	CASSPPSGINTEAFF	TGTGCCAGCTCACCACCTTCGGGTATTAACACTGAAGCTTTCTTT
TRBJ2-1	.	TRBV28	.	CVSSFWASVTSHEQFF	TGTGTCAGCAGTTTCTGGGCTAGCGTTACATCCCATGAGCAGTTCTTC
TRBJ1-5	few	TRBV4-2	TRBD1	CASSQEQGAVSAQHF	TGTGCCAGCAGCCAGGAACAGGGGGCCGTGTCAGCCCAGCATTTT
TRBJ1-1	.	TRBV7-9	.	CASSPILPPAFF	TGTGCCAGCAGCCCCATACTCCCTCCAGCTTTCTTT
TRBJ1-1	.	TRBV7-2	.	CASRERGRDTEAFF	TGTGCCAGCCGTGAAAGGGGCAGGGACACTGAAGCTTTCTTT
TRBJ2-1	.	TRBV20-1	TRBD2	CSASNSGGRNEQFF	TGCAGTGCTAGTAATAGCGGGGGGAGGAATGAGCAGTTCTTC
TRBJ2-3	.	TRBV5-1	TRBD2	CASSSGTSGTTSTDTQYF	TGCGCCAGCAGCTCCGGGACTAGCGGGACCACTAGCACAGATACGCAGTATTTT
TRBJ1-4	.	TRBV3-1/TRBV3-2	.	CASSPTGIWGEKLFF	TGTGCCAGCAGCCCCACGGGGATCTGGGGTGAAAAACTGTTTTTT
TRBJ2-1	.	TRBV14	TRBD1	CASSQTHRGEQFF	TGTGCCAGCAGCCAGACGCACAGGGGTGAGCAGTTCTTC
TRBJ1-2	.	TRBV12-3/TRBV12-4	.	CAILKGGYGYTF	TGTGCCATCCTCAAAGGGGGCTATGGCTACACCTTC
TRBJ1-1	.	TRBV6-5	.	CASSYGFRPKNTEAFF	TGTGCCAGCAGTTACGGGTTCAGGCCCAAGAACACTGAAGCTTTCTTT
TRBJ2-1	.	TRBV18	.	CASSPRREWNEQFF	TGTGCCAGCTCACCACGGCGGGAATGGAATGAGCAGTTCTTC
TRBJ2-3	.	TRBV29-1	.	CSVDLASRDTQYF	TGCAGCGTTGATCTTGCATCCAGAGATACGCAGTATTTT
TRBJ1-2	.	TRBV4-3	.	CASSQAEGDRGGYTF	TGCGCCAGCAGCCAAGCCGAGGGAGATCGGGGTGGCTACACCTTC
TRBJ1-2	.	TRBV6-1	.	CASSENMGGYGYTF	TGTGCCAGCAGTGAAAATATGGGGGGCTATGGCTACACCTTC
TRBJ1-1	.	TRBV19	.	CASGRTEAFF	TGTGCCAGCGGGAGAACTGAAGCTTTCTTT
TRBJ1-4	.	TRBV12-5	.	CASGLVGSELFF	TGTGCTAGTGGTTTGGTCGGGTCGGAACTGTTTTTT
TRBJ2-7	.	TRBV18	TRBD2	CASSGTSGTYEQYF	TGTGCCAGCTCTGGGACTAGCGGGACCTACGAGCAGTACTTC
TRBJ1-4	.	TRBV4-2	.	CASSRDSGEKLFF	TGTGCCAGCAGCCGGGACTCCGGCGAAAAACTGTTTTTT
TRBJ2-5	once	TRBV9	TRBD1	CASSSYGILGGQGERETQYF	TGTGCCAGCAGTTCTTATGGTATCTTGGGTGGGCAGGGGGAGAGAGAGACCCAGTACTTC
TRBJ2-1	.	TRBV18	TRBD1	CASSPGQPLYNEQFF	TGTGCCAGCTCACCGGGACAGCCTCTTTACAATGAGCAGTTCTTC
TRBJ1-1	.	TRBV19	.	CASSIAGSVNTEAFF	TGTGCCAGTAGCATAGCGGGGAGTGTGAACACTGAAGCTTTCTTT
TRBJ1-5	.	TRBV28	TRBD1	CASGPGQGKTQPQHF	TGTGCCAGCGGACCGGGACAGGGGAAAACTCAGCCCCAGCATTTT
TRBJ1-4	.	TRBV15	.	CATSRVLQGNNEKLFF	TGTGCCACCAGCAGAGTATTGCAGGGGAATAATGAAAAACTGTTTTTT
TRBJ1-5	once	TRBV2	TRBD1	CASSRRGTGGDQPQHF	TGTGCCAGCAGTCGTCGTGGGACAGGGGGCGATCAGCCCCAGCATTTT
TRBJ2-1	.	TRBV5-6	.	CASSLAAGEQFF	TGTGCCAGCAGCTTGGCTGCGGGTGAGCAGTTCTTC
TRBJ1-6	.	TRBV5-4	TRBD1	CASSSSQGAAYSPLHF	TGTGCCAGCAGCTCGTCACAGGGGGCGGCATATTCACCCCTCCACTTT
TRBJ2-1	.	TRBV6-6	TRBD2	CASSATSGRANEQFF	TGTGCCAGCAGTGCGACTAGCGGGAGGGCCAATGAGCAGTTCTTC
TRBJ2-1	.	TRBV11-3	.	CASSLWENEQFF	TGTGCCAGCAGCTTATGGGAGAATGAGCAGTTCTTC
TRBJ1-5	.	TRBV11-2	.	CASSSLGKEPQHF	TGTGCCAGCAGCTCTCTCGGGAAGGAGCCCCAGCATTTT
TRBJ2-7	.	TRBV27	.	CASSSPGLSSEQYF	TGTGCCAGCAGTTCCCCTGGACTAAGCTCCGAGCAGTACTTC
TRBJ2-7	.	TRBV6-5	.	CASSRGYEQYF	TGTGCCAGCAGTAGGGGGTACGAGCAGTACTTC
TRBJ2-7	.	TRBV28	TRBD1	CASSGDRGLLGEQYF	TGTGCCAGCAGTGGAGACAGGGGGCTATTGGGGGAGCAGTACTTC
TRBJ2-3	.	TRBV5-4	TRBD2	CASSLSSGRADTQYF	TGTGCCAGCAGCTTGTCTAGCGGGAGGGCCGATACGCAGTATTTT
TRBJ2-1	.	TRBV13	TRBD2	CASSLVGLAGAHEQFF	TGTGCCAGCAGCTTAGTAGGACTAGCGGGAGCACATGAGCAGTTCTTC